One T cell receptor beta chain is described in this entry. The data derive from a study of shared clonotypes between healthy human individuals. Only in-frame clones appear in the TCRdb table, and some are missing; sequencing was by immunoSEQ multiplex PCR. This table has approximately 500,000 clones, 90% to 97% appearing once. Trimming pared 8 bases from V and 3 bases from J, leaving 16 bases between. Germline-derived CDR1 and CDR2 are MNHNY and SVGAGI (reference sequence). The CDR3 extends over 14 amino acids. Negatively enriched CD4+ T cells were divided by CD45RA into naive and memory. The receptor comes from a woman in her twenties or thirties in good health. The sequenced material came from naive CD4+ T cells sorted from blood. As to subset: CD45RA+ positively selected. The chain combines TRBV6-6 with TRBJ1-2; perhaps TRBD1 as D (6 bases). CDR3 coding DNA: TGTGCCAGCGGAAAAACAGGGATTGACTATGGCTACACCTTC. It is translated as CASGKTGIDYGYTF.